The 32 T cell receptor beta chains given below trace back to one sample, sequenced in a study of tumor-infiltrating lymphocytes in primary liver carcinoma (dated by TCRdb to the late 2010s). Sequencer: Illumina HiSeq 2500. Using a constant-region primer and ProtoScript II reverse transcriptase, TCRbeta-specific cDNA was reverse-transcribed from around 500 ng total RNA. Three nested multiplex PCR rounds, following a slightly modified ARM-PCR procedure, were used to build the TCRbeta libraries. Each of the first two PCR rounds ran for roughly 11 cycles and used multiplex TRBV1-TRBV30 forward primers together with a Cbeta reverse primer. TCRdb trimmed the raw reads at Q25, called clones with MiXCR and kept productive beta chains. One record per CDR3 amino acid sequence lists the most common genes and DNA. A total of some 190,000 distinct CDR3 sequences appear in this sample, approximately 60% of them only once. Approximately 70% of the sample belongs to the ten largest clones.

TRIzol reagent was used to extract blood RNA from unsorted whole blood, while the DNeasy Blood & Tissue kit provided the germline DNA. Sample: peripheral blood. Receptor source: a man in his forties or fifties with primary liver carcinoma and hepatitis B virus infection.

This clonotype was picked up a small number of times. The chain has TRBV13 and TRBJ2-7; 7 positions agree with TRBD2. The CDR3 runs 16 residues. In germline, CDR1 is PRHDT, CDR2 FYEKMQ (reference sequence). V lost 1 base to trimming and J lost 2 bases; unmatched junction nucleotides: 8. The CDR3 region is CASSLDRLAVPYEQYF. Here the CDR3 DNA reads TGTGCCAGCAGCTTAGATCGACTAGCAGTCCCCTACGAGCAGTACTTC.

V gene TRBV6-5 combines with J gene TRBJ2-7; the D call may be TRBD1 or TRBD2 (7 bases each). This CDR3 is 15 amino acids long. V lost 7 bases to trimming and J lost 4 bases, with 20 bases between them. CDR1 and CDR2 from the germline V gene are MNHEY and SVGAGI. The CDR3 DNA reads TGTGCCAGCACCCTACAGGGGTCGGGGGGTTACGAGCAGTACTTC. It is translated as CASTLQGSGGYEQYF.

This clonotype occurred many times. This CDR3 reads CASRQTRTSGTRQFF. The CDR3 nucleotides read TGTGCCAGCAGACAAACACGGACTAGCGGAACCAGGCAGTTCTTC. The chain has TRBV11-2 and TRBJ2-1; 10 bases align to TRBD2. This CDR3 has 15 amino acids. The germline gives CDR1 SGHAT, CDR2 FQNNGV. J lost 12 bases, V lost 6 bases, and 14 bases had no gene match.

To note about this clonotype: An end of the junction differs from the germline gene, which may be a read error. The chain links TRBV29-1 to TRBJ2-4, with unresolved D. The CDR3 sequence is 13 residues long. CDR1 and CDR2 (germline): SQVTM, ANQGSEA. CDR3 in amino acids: CSVEGLCKNMQYF. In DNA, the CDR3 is TGCAGCGTTGAAGGGCTATGCAAAAACATGCAGTACTTC.

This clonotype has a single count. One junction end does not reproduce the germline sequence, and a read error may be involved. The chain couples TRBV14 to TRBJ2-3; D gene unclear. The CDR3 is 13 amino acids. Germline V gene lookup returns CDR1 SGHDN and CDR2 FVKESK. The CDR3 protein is CVSSQPGVDTQYF. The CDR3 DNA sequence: TGTGTCAGCAGCCAACCTGGGGTAGATACGCAGTATTTT. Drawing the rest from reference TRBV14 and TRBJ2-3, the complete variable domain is EAGVTQFPSHSVIEKGQTVTLRCDPISGHDNLYWYRRVMGKEIKFLLHFVKESKQDESGMPNNRFLAERTGGTYSTLKVQPAELEDSGVYFCVSSQPGVDTQYFGPGTRLTVL.

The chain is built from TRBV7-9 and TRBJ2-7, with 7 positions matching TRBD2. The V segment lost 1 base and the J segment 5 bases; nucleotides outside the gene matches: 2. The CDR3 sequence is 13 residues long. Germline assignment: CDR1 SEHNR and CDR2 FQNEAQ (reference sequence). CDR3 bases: TGTGCCAGCAGCTTAGTGGCGGGGGACGAGCAGTACTTC. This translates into CASSLVAGDEQYF.

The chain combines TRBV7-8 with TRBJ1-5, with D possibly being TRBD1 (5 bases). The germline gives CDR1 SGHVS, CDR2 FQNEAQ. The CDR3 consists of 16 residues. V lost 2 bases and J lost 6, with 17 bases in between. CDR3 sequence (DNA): TGTGCCAGCAGCTTACAGCCCTCAAAGGGGATTCAGCCCCAGCATTTT. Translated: CASSLQPSKGIQPQHF.

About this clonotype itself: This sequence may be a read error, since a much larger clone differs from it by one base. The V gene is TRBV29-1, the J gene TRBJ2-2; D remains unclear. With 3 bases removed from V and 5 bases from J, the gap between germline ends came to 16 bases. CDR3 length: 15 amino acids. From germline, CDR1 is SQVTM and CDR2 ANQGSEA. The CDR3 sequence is CSVDDQQFLTGELFF. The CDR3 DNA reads TGCAGCGTTGATGATCAGCAGTTTCTTACCGGGGAGCTGTTTTTT.

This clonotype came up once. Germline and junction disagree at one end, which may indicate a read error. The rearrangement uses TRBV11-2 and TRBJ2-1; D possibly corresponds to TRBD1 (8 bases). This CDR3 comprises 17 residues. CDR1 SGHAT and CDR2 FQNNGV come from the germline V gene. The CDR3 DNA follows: TGTGCCACCAGCCTCCTAACAGGGGGGAGGGTCGGCGGTGAGCAGTTCTTC. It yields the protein CATSLLTGGRVGGEQFF.

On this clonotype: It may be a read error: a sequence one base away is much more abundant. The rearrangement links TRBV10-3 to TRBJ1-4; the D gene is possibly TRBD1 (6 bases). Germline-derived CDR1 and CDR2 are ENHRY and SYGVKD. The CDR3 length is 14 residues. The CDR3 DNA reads TGTACCATCAGTGAGTGGTCAGGGGATGAAAAACTGTTTTTT. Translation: CTISEWSGDEKLFF.

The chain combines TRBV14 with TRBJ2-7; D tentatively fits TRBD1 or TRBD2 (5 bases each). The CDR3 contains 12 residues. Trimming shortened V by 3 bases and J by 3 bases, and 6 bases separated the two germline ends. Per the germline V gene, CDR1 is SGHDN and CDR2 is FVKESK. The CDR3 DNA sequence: TGTGCCAGCAGCCATGGGGGCTACGAGCAGTACTTC. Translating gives CASSHGGYEQYF.

CDR3 nucleotide sequence: TGTGCCAGCAGCTTGGGCGGGACCTCCTACAATGGGCAATTCTTC. Protein product: CASSLGGTSYNGQFF. The chain employs TRBV11-3 and TRBJ2-1, with D possibly TRBD2 on 6 matching bases. CDR1 and CDR2 from the germline V gene are SGHNT and YENEEA. Deletions cut 3 bases from V and 16 bases from J, with 25 bases between. The CDR3 contains 15 residues.

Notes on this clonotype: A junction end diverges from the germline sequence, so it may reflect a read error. The CDR3 DNA sequence: TGTGACAGCAGCTCGAGACAGAGGGAGTACGAGCAGTACTTC. It translates to CDSSSRQREYEQYF. The gene calls are TRBV11-2 and TRBJ2-7, with D perhaps matching TRBD1 or TRBD2 (5 bases each). Germline V lookup: CDR1 SGHAT, CDR2 FQNNGV. The CDR3 sequence is 14 residues long.

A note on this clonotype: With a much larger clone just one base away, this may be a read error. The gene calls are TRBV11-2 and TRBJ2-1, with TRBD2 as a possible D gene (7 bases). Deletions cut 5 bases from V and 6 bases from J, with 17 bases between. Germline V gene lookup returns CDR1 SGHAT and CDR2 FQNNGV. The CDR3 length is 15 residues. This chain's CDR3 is CASSLPLGGGNEQFF. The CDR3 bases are TGTGCCAGCAGCCTTCCTCTAGGGGGGGGCAATGAGCAGTTCTTC.

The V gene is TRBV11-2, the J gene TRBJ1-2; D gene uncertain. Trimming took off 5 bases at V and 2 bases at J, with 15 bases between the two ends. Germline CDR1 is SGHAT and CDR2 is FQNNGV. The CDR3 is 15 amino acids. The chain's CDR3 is CASSMGGYANYGYTF. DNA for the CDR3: TGTGCCAGCAGCATGGGAGGATATGCCAACTATGGCTACACCTTC.

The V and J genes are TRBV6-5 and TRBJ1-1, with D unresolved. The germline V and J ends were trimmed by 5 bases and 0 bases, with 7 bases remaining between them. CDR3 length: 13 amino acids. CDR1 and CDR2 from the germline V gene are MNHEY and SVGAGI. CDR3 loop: CASSEQLNTEAFF. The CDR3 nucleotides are TGTGCCAGCAGTGAACAGCTGAACACTGAAGCTTTCTTT.

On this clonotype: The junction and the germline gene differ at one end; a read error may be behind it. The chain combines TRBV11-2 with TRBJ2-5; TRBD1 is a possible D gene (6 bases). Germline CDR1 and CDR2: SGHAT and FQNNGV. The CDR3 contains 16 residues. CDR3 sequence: CTSSLASTGPQETQYF. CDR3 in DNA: TGTACCAGCAGCTTAGCTTCCACAGGGCCGCAAGAGACCCAGTACTTC.

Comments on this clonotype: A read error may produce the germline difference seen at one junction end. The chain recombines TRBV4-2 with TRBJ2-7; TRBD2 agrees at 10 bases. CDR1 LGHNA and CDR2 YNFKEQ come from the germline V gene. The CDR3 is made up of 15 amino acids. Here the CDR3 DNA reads TGTACCAGCAGCCAAGGTACAGCGGGAGGGCCCGGGCAGTACTTC. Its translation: CTSSQGTAGGPGQYF.

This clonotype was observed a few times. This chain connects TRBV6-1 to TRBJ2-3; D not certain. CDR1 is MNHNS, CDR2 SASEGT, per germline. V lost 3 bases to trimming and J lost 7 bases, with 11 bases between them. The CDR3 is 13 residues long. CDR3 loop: CASSEPSRNTQYF. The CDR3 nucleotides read TGTGCCAGCAGTGAGCCGTCGAGGAATACGCAGTATTTT.

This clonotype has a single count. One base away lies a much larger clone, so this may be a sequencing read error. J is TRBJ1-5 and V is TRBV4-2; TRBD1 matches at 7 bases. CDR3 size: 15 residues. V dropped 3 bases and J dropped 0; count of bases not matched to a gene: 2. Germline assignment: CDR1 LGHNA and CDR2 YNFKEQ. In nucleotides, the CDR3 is TGTGCCAGCAGCCAGGACAGGACTAGCAATCAGCCCCAGCATTTT. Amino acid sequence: CASSQDRTSNQPQHF.

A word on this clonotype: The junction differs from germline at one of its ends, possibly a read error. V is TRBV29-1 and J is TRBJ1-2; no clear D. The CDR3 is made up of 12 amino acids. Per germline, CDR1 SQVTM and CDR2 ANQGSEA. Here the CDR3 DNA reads TGCAGCGTTGAGGAGGAAAACTATGGCTACATCTTC. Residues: CSVEEENYGYIF.

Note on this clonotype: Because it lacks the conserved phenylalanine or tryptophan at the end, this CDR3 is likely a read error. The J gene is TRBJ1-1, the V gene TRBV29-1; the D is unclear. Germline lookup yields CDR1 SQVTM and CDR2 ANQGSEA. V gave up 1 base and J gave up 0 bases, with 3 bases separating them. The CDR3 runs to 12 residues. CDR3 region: CSVEGMNTEAFL. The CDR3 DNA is TGCAGCGTTGAAGGTATGAACACTGAAGCTTTCCTT.

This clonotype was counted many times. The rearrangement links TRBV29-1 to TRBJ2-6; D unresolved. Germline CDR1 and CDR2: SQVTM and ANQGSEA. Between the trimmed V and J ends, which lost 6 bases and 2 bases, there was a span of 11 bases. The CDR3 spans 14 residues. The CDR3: CSVAEIAGANVLTF. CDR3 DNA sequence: TGCAGCGTCGCTGAGATCGCTGGGGCCAACGTCCTGACTTTC.

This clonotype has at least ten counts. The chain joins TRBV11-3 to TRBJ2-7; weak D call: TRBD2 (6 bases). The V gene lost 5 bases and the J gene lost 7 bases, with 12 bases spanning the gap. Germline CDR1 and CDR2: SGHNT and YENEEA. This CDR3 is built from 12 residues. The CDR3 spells CASSLGRGEQYF. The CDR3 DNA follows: TGTGCCAGCAGCCTCGGGAGAGGGGAGCAGTACTTC.

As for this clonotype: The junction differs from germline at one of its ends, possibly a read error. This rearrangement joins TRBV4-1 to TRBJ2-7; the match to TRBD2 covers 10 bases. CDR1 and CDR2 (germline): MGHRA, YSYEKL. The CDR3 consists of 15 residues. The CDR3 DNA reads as TGCGCCAGTAGCCCGGAGGGACTAGCGACTTACGAGCAGTACTTC. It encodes CASSPEGLATYEQYF.

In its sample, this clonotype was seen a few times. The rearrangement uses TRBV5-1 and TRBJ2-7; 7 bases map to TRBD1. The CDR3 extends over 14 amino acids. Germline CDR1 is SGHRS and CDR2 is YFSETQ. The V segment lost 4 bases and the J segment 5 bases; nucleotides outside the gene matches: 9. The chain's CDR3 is CASSIGDSIDEQYF. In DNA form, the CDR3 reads TGCGCCAGCAGCATAGGGGACAGTATCGACGAGCAGTACTTC.

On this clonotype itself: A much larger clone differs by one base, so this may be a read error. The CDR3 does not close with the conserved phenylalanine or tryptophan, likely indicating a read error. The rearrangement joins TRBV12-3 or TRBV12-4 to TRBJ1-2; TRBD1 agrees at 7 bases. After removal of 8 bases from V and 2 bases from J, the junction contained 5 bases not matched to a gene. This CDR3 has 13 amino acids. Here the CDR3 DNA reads TGTGCCAGCGTCCAGGGGGTAAACTATGGCTACACCTTA. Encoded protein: CASVQGVNYGYTL.

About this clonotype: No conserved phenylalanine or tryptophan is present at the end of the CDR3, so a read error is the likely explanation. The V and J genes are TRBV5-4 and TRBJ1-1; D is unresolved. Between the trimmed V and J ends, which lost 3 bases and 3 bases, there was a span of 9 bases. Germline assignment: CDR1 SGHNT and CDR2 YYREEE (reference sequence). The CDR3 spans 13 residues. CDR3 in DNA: TGTGCCAGCAGCTATTCCCGGGACACTGAAGCTTTCTTA. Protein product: CASSYSRDTEAFL.

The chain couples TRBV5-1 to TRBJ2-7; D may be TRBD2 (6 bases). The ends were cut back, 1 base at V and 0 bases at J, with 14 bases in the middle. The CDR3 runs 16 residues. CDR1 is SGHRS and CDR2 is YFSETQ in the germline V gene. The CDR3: CASSLRLGTDSYEQYF. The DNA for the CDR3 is TGCGCCAGCAGCTTGAGACTAGGGACTGACTCCTACGAGCAGTACTTC.

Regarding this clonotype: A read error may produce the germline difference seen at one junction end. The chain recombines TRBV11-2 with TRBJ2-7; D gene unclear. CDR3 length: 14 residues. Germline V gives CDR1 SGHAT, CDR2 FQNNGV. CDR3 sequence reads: CASSLTDESYEQYF. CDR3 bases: TGTGCTAGCAGCTTGACCGACGAATCCTACGAGCAGTACTTC. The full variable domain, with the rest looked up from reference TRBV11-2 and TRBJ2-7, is EAGVAQSPRYKIIEKRQSVAFWCNPISGHATLYWYQQILGQGPKLLIQFQNNGVVDDSQLPKDRFSAERLKGVDSTLKIQPAKLEDSAVYLCASSLTDESYEQYFGPGTRLTVT.

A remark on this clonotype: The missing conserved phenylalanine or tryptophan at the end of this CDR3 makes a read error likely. The CDR3 DNA follows: TGTGCCAGCACCCTCACTTCTGGGAGCTCTGGGGCCAACGTCCTGACTCTC. Translating gives CASTLTSGSSGANVLTL. V gene TRBV11-2 combines with J gene TRBJ2-6; the D gene is possibly TRBD2 (5 bases). CDR1 and CDR2 from the germline V gene are SGHAT and FQNNGV. V gave up 7 bases and J gave up 0 bases, with 16 bases separating them. This CDR3 has 17 amino acids.

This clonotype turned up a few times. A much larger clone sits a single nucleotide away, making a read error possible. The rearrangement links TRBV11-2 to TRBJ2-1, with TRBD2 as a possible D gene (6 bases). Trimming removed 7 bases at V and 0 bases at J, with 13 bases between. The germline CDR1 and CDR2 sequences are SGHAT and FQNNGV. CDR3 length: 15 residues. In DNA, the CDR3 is TGTGCCAGCACGGGGGTCTCCAGCTCCTACAATGAGCAGTTCTTC. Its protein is CASTGVSSSYNEQFF.